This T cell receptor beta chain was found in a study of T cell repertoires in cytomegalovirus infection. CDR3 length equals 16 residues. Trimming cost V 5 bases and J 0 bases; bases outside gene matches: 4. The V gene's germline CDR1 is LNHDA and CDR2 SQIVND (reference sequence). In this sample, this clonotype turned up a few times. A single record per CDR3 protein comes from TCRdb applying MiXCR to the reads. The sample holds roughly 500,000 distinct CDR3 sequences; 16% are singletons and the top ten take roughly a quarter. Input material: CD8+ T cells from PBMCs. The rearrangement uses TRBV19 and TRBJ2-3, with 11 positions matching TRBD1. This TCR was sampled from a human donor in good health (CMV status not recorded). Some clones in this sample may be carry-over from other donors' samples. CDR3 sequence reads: CASSAGQGASTDTQYF. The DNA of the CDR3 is TGTGCCAGTAGTGCCGGACAGGGGGCCAGCACAGATACGCAGTATTTT.